These T cell receptor beta chains were read from a single sample in a study of blood T cell repertoires in COVID-19. Libraries were prepared by immunoSEQ multiplex PCR; TCRdb keeps only in-frame clonotypes and omits some of them. Of roughly 290,000 clones in the sample, around 85% were seen once. Sequencing input: peripheral blood. These receptors all come from a human donor with COVID-19, enrolled during active disease. The donor label of this sample is uncertain. Both conserved end residues are part of each CDR3. D genes are given only for firm matches. Some rows have no size entry. The others give once, few or many, or a class for an expanded clone.

TRBJ1-1,once,TRBV30,TRBD1,CAWSRRTGDTEAFF,TGTGCCTGGAGTAGGAGGACAGGGGACACTGAAGCTTTCTTT
TRBJ1-1,.,TRBV18,TRBD1,CASSRTGDGKGTEAFF,TGTGCCAGCTCACGGACAGGGGACGGAAAGGGTACTGAAGCTTTCTTT
TRBJ1-2,.,TRBV28,.,CASSLSGINYGYTF,TGTGCCAGCAGTTTATCAGGGATTAACTATGGCTACACCTTC
TRBJ2-5,once,TRBV9,.,CASSVGVQSETQYF,TGTGCCAGCAGCGTAGGTGTCCAGTCGGAGACCCAGTACTTC
TRBJ1-2,.,TRBV29-1,.,CNALQGPSLFF,TGCAATGCTCTGCAGGGGCCATCCCTCTTCTTC
TRBJ2-3,.,TRBV4-1,.,CASSQSHVDTQYF,TGCGCCAGCAGCCAATCCCATGTAGATACGCAGTATTTT
TRBJ1-4,.,TRBV7-2,.,CASSLGSTREKLFF,TGTGCCAGCAGCTTAGGGTCAACGAGGGAAAAACTGTTTTTT
TRBJ1-1,once,TRBV5-1,TRBD1,CASSSDPGQMNTEAFF,TGCGCCAGCAGCTCGGACCCGGGACAGATGAACACTGAAGCTTTCTTT
TRBJ2-7,.,TRBV6-2/TRBV6-3,TRBD1,CASSRKSYVLGQVYNRSSYEQYF,TGTGCCAGCAGCCGAAAAAGTTACGTACTGGGACAGGTCTACAACCGAAGCTCCTACGAGCAGTACTTC
TRBJ1-2,once,TRBV5-6,TRBD1,CASSSTGGLDYGYTF,TGTGCCAGCAGCTCGACAGGGGGCCTGGACTATGGCTACACCTTC
TRBJ1-1,.,TRBV6-5,.,CASSYSIANTEAFF,TGTGCCAGCAGTTACTCGATAGCGAACACTGAAGCTTTCTTT
TRBJ1-3,.,TRBV7-9,.,CASSLAATETGIYF,TGTGCCAGCAGCTTAGCAGCTACCGAAACAGGCATATATTTT
TRBJ1-5,once,TRBV15,TRBD1,CATGGTGYSNQPQHF,TGTGCCACCGGAGGGACAGGGTATAGCAATCAGCCCCAGCATTTT
TRBJ1-6,.,TRBV2,TRBD1,CASSSGQGLGSPLHF,TGTGCCAGCAGCTCCGGACAGGGGTTGGGGTCACCCCTCCACTTT
TRBJ2-3,.,TRBV7-9,TRBD1,CASSLTGGSTDTQYF,TGTGCCAGCAGCCTCACAGGGGGCAGCACAGATACGCAGTATTTT
TRBJ1-1,.,TRBV6-1,TRBD1,CASSEGQLEAFF,TGTGCCAGCAGTGAGGGACAGCTCGAAGCTTTCTTT
TRBJ2-3,.,TRBV3-1/TRBV3-2,TRBD2,CASSQNAGGDTQYF,TGTGCCAGCAGCCAGAACGCGGGAGGGGATACGCAGTATTTT
TRBJ1-3,few,TRBV21-1,.,CASSTVRNTIYF,TGTGCCAGCAGCACGGTAAGAAACACCATATATTTT
TRBJ2-1,.,TRBV7-2,.,CASSLEDSYNEQFF,TGTGCCAGCAGCTTGGAGGACAGCTACAATGAGCAGTTCTTC
TRBJ1-1,.,TRBV7-3,.,CASSLTQGREAFF,TGTGCCAGCAGCTTAACACAGGGCAGGGAAGCTTTCTTT
TRBJ2-2,.,TRBV2,TRBD2,CASTELAGVAGELFF,TGTGCCAGCACGGAGCTAGCGGGAGTTGCCGGGGAGCTGTTTTTT
TRBJ1-2,.,TRBV25-1,.,CASSGSDGYTF,TGTGCCAGCAGTGGATCAGATGGCTACACCTTC
TRBJ1-4,.,TRBV30,.,CAWSLGAGATNEKLFF,TGTGCCTGGAGTTTGGGGGCCGGGGCAACTAATGAAAAACTGTTTTTT
TRBJ2-3,few,TRBV2,TRBD1,CASSRDRGRTDTQYF,TGTGCCAGCAGCCGGGACAGGGGGCGAACAGATACGCAGTATTTT
TRBJ2-5,.,TRBV19,.,CASGRAQETQYF,TGTGCCAGTGGTAGGGCCCAAGAGACCCAGTACTTC
TRBJ1-2,.,TRBV7-9,TRBD1,CASSPGQGISHGYGYTF,TGTGCCAGCAGTCCGGGACAGGGTATCTCCCATGGCTATGGCTACACCTTC
TRBJ1-3,.,TRBV6-1,TRBD1,CASSESLGQGTNTIYF,TGTGCCAGCAGTGAATCTTTGGGACAGGGAACAAACACCATATATTTT
TRBJ1-5,.,TRBV2,.,CASSDPNQPQHF,TGTGCCAGCAGTGATCCTAATCAGCCCCAGCATTTT
TRBJ2-1,.,TRBV7-2,TRBD2,CASSLPLRLADSYNEQFF,TGTGCCAGCAGCTTACCCCTCAGGCTAGCGGACTCCTACAATGAGCAGTTCTTC
TRBJ2-7,.,TRBV5-1,TRBD2,CASSVRGGFISEQYF,TGCGCCAGCAGCGTCCGGGGGGGCTTCATTTCCGAGCAGTACTTC
TRBJ2-3,.,TRBV30,.,CAWRKGVDTQYF,TGTGCCTGGAGAAAGGGGGTAGATACGCAGTATTTT
TRBJ1-3,once,TRBV5-4,.,CASSLRGHISGNTIYF,TGTGCCAGCAGCTTGAGGGGACACATCTCTGGAAACACCATATATTTT
TRBJ2-5,.,TRBV6-5,TRBD1,CASSQNGQGQETQYF,TGTGCCAGCAGTCAAAATGGACAGGGCCAAGAGACCCAGTACTTC
TRBJ2-5,.,TRBV28,.,CASRVTRVWETQYF,TGTGCCAGCAGAGTGACACGTGTATGGGAGACCCAGTACTTC
TRBJ2-3,.,TRBV27,TRBD1,CASSPRTGRRTDTQYF,TGTGCCAGCAGTCCCCGGACAGGGAGGAGGACAGATACGCAGTATTTT
TRBJ2-7,.,TRBV14,TRBD2,CASSPSILAGGPGEQYF,TGTGCCAGCAGCCCCAGTATTCTGGCGGGAGGGCCGGGTGAGCAGTACTTC
TRBJ2-5,.,TRBV5-1,.,CASSLQGAIGETQYF,TGCGCCAGCAGCTTGCAAGGGGCTATTGGGGAGACCCAGTACTTC
TRBJ2-1,.,TRBV6-1,TRBD2,CASSEARELDEQFF,TGTGCCAGCAGTGAAGCGCGGGAGCTAGATGAGCAGTTCTTC
TRBJ2-7,.,TRBV10-2,.,CASSLVGTYSSYEQYF,TGCGCCAGCAGTCTCGTAGGGACTTATAGCTCCTACGAGCAGTACTTC
TRBJ1-2,.,TRBV7-2,TRBD1,CASSQWTGGSYGYTF,TGTGCCAGCAGCCAATGGACAGGGGGCTCCTATGGCTACACCTTC
TRBJ2-1,.,TRBV11-2,TRBD2,CASSQTSSGPYNEQFF,TGTGCCAGCAGCCAGACCTCTAGCGGCCCCTACAATGAGCAGTTCTTC
TRBJ1-3,.,TRBV15,TRBD1,CATSSDKDRGRNTIYF,TGTGCCACCAGCAGCGATAAGGACAGGGGTAGAAACACCATATATTTT
TRBJ2-5,.,TRBV5-1,.,CASSPDTVETQYF,TGCGCCAGCAGCCCGGACACCGTAGAGACCCAGTACTTC
TRBJ1-1,few,TRBV5-1,TRBD1,CASSQGGGKAFF,TGCGCCAGCAGCCAGGGGGGCGGGAAAGCTTTCTTT
TRBJ2-2,.,TRBV5-1,TRBD1,CASRTDTGVPGELFF,TGCGCCAGCAGAACCGACACAGGGGTACCCGGGGAGCTGTTTTTT